This T cell receptor beta chain was sequenced in a study of T cell responses to AZD1222 COVID-19 vaccine. Produced via immunoSEQ multiplex PCR; TCRdb's table is partial and in-frame only. The table shows tens of thousands of clones, with approximately 83% occurring only once. Study-wide results and caveats: No repertoire was sampled before or during the peak T cell response, only after it.

Germline values: CDR1 MNHEY, CDR2 SMNVEV (reference sequence). The length of the CDR3 is 15 residues. The V and J ends lost 4 bases and 9 bases respectively, with 16 bases between them. Recipients boosted at about 4 weeks or about 12 weeks are pooled. Concerning this clone itself: As yet, its antigen is unknown.

The specimen was peripheral blood, collected 28 days after the second AZD1222 dose. The sequence was collected from an adult who received the AZD1222 COVID-19 vaccine. The genes are TRBV27 and TRBJ1-6; D is ambiguous. CDR3 in DNA: TGTGCCAGCAGTTCGAATAGACCATCTATTTCACCCCTCCACTTT. Amino acids: CASSSNRPSISPLHF.